This T cell receptor (beta chain) originates from a study of OX40 agonist ivuxolimab in advanced cancers. Study-wide points: Clonal expansion was among the lowest in partial responders at 0.1-3.0 mg/kg, especially CD8+. Antigen specificity was not determined for the expanded peripheral T cells. On average, CD8+ T cells had more expanded clones than CD4+.

The J segment lost 3 bases and the V segment lost 9 bases, leaving 2 bases of the junction unmatched. The CDR3 spans 12 residues. Germline loops: CDR1 SNHLY, CDR2 FYNNEI. If patients had autoimmune disease history or systemic immunosuppression, they were excluded. Using immunoSEQ multiplex PCR, the repertoire was profiled, and TCRdb retains in-frame clones only, with some absent. The data show 20,000 to 25,000 clones, around 80% seen once. On this clone itself: Its cognate antigen is unknown.

This chain links TRBV2 with TRBJ2-7, with 10 positions matching TRBD1. The sample consisted of CD4+ or CD8+ T cells sorted from blood, taken in a trial of the OX40 agonist ivuxolimab. The TCR sequence derives from an adult with an advanced solid tumor such as melanoma, head and neck, liver or kidney cancer. The CDR3, as DNA: TGTGCCAGAGGGACAGGGGACTACGAGCAGTACTTC. It is translated as CARGTGDYEQYF. Combining the CDR3 with reference TRBV2 and TRBJ2-7 gives the whole variable domain EPEVTQTPSHQVTQMGQEVILRCVPISNHLYFYWYRQILGQKVEFLVSFYNNEISEKSEIFDDQFSVERPDGSNFTLKIRSTKLEDSAMYFCARGTGDYEQYFGPGTRLTVT.